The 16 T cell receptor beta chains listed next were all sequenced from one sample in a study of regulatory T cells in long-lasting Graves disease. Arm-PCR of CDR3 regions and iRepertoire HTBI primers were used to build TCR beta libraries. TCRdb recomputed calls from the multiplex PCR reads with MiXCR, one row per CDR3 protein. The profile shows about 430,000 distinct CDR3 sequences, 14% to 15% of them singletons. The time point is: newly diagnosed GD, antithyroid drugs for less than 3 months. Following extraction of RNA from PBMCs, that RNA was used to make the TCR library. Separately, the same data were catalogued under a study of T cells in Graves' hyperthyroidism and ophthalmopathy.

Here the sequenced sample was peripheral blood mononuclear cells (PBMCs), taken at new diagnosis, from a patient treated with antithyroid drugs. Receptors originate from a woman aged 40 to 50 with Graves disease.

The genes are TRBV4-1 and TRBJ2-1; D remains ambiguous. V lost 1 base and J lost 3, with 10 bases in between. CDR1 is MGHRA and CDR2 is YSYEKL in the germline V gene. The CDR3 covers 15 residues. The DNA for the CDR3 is TGCGCCAGCAGCCAAGTGGAGCGCAACTACAATGAGCAGTTCTTC. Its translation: CASSQVERNYNEQFF.

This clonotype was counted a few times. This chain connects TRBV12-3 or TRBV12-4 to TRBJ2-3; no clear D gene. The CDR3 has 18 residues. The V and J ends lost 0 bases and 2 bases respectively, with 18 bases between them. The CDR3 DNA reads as TGTGCCAGCAGTTTAGCCCAGAGTGGTCTCAGTTTCACAGATACGCAGTATTTT. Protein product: CASSLAQSGLSFTDTQYF.

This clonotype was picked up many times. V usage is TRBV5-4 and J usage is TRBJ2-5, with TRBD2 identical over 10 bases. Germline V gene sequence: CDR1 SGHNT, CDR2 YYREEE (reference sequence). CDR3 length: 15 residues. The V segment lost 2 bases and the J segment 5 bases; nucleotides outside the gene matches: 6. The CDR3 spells CASSLSGREVETQYF. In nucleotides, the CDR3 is TGTGCCAGCAGCTTAAGCGGGAGGGAGGTGGAGACCCAGTACTTC. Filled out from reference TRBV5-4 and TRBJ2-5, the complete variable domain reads ETGVTQSPTHLIKTRGQQVTLRCSSQSGHNTVSWYQQALGQGPQFIFQYYREEENGRGNFPPRFSGLQFPNYSSELNVNALELDDSALYLCASSLSGREVETQYFGPGTRLLVL.

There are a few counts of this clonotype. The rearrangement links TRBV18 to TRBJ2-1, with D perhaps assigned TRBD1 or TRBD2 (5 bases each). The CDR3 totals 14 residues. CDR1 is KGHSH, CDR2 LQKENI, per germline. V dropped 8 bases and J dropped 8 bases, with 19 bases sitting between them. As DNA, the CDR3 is TGTGCCAGCCTCGCCGGTGGGGGAACCGATGAGCAGTTCTTC. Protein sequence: CASLAGGGTDEQFF.

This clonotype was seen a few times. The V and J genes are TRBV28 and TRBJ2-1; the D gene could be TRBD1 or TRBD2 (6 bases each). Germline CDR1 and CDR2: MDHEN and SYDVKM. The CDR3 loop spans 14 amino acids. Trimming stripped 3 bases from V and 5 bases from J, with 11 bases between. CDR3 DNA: TGTGCCAGCAGTTTTGCAGGGGAGGACAATGAGCAGTTCTTC. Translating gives CASSFAGEDNEQFF.

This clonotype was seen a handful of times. In DNA, the CDR3 is TGTGCCAGCAGCCGCGAGGTTGAAGCTTTCTTT. Protein: CASSREVEAFF. V gene TRBV6-1 combines with J gene TRBJ1-1; D not resolved. CDR1 MNHNS and CDR2 SASEGT come from the germline V gene. V was clipped by 6 bases and J by 7 bases, with 9 bases between them. The CDR3 spans 11 residues.

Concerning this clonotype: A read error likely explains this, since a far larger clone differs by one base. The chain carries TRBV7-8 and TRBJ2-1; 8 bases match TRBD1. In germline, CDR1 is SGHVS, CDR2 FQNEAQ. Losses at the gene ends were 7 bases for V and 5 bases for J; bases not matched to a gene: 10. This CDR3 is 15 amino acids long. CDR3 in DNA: TGTGCCAGCAACCCGGTCCAGGGGGCAGACAATGAGCAGTTCTTC. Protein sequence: CASNPVQGADNEQFF.

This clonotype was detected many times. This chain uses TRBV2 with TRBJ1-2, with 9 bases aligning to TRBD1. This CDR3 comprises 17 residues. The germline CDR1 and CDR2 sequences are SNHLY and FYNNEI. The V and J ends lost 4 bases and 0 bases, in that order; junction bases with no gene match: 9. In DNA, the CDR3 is TGTGCCAGCAGTGCAGGGACAGGGCCCATAACTAACTATGGCTACACCTTC. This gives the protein CASSAGTGPITNYGYTF.

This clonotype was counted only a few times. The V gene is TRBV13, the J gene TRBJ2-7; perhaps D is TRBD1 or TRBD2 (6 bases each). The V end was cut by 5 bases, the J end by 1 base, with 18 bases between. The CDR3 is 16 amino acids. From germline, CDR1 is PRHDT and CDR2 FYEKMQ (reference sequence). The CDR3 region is CASSLRPGDSSYEQYF. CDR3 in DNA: TGTGCCAGCAGCCTACGCCCAGGGGACTCTTCCTACGAGCAGTACTTC.

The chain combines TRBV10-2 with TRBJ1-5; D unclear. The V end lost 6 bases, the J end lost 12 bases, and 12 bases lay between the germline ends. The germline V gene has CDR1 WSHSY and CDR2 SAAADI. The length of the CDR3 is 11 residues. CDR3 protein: CASSAGENQHF. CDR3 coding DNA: TGCGCCAGCAGCGCTGGGGAAAACCAGCATTTT.

CDR3 bases: TGTGCCAGCTCACTCCCGGGCGGGACAGGACGCTCTGGGGCCAACGTCCTGACTTTC. It is translated as CASSLPGGTGRSGANVLTF. This rearrangement joins TRBV18 to TRBJ2-6; 8 bases line up with TRBD1. This CDR3 spans 19 amino acids. The germline V gene has CDR1 KGHSH and CDR2 LQKENI. Germline trimming cut 4 bases from V and 0 bases from J; bases unmatched to any gene: 11.

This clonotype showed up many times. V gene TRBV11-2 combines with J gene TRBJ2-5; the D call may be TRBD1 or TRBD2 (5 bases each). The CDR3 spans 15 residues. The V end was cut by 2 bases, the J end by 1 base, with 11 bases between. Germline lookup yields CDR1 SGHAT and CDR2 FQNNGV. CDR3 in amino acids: CASSLSDGGQETQYF. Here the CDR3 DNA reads TGTGCCAGCAGCTTATCGGATGGGGGCCAAGAGACCCAGTACTTC.

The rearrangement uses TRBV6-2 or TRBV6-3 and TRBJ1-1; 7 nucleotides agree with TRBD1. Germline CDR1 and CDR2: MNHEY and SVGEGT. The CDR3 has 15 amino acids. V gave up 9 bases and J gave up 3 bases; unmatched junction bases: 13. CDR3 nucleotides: TGTGCCAGTACTTTTGTAAGGGGGCAGCACACTGAAGCTTTCTTT. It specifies CASTFVRGQHTEAFF.

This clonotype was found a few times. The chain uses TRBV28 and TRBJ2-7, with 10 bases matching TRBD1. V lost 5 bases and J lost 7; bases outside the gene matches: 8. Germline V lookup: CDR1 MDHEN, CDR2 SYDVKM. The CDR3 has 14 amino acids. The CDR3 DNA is TGTGCCAGCAGTACCGGACAGGGGGGGGGGGAGCAGTACTTC. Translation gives CASSTGQGGGEQYF.

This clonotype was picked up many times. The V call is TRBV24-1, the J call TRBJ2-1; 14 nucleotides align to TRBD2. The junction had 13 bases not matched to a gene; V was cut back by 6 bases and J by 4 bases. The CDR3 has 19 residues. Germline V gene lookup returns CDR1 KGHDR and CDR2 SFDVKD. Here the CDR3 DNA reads TGTGCCACCAGTCATGGGTGGACTAGCGGGAGGAAATCTTACAATGAGCAGTTCTTC. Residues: CATSHGWTSGRKSYNEQFF.

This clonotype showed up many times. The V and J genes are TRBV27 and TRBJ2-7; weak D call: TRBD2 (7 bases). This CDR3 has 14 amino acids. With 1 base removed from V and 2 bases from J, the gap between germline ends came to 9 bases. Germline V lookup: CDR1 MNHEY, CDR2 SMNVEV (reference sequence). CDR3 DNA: TGTGCCAGCAGTTTATTCGGGGGGCCCTACGAGCAGTACTTC. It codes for CASSLFGGPYEQYF.